The 24 T cell receptor beta chains reported below all come from one sample, sequenced in a study of shared clonotypes between healthy human individuals. Some clones are missing from TCRdb's copy, which holds only in-frame ones; the method was immunoSEQ multiplex PCR. The sample consists of some 2.4 million clones, 93% of them appearing once. The sequenced sample consisted of naive CD4+ T cells from PBMCs. Specified subset: CD45RA+ positively selected. The receptors here all came from a man younger than 35 in good health. Some clones in this sample may be carry-over from other donors' samples.

This chain uses TRBV28 with TRBJ2-7; 7 positions match TRBD1. CDR1 and CDR2 from the germline V gene are MDHEN and SYDVKM. This CDR3 region has 19 residues. V lost 5 bases, J lost 2 bases, and 21 bases stayed unmatched. CDR3 region: CASSPNLWTGHPSPYEQYF. CDR3 DNA sequence: TGTGCCAGCAGTCCCAACCTATGGACAGGCCACCCCTCTCCCTACGAGCAGTACTTC.

The V and J genes are TRBV7-2 and TRBJ1-2, with unresolved D. Germline values: CDR1 SGHTA, CDR2 FQGNSA. V was cut by 5 bases and J by 4 bases, with 11 bases left in between. The CDR3 totals 13 residues. Here the CDR3 reads CASSMPAIYGYTF. Written as DNA, the CDR3 is TGTGCCAGCAGCATGCCTGCGATCTATGGCTACACCTTC.

The rearrangement links TRBV9 to TRBJ1-3; a weak D match, TRBD1 (5 bases). This CDR3 has 18 residues. V was clipped by 4 bases and J by 5 bases, with 25 bases between them. Germline-derived CDR1 and CDR2 are SGDLS and YYNGEE. CDR3 loop: CASSPRPTGTDQRNTIYF. CDR3 sequence (DNA): TGTGCCAGCAGCCCCAGACCAACCGGGACGGACCAGCGAAACACCATATATTTT.

The count of this clone is one. This sequence joins TRBV5-1 and TRBJ2-7; 7 positions agree with TRBD1. Germline CDR1 and CDR2: SGHRS and YFSETQ. Germline trimming cut 3 bases from V and 3 bases from J; bases unmatched to any gene: 9. The CDR3 length is 15 residues. CDR3 bases: TGCGCCAGCAGCTCGGGTGGGACAGAGATCTACGAGCAGTACTTC. Its translation is CASSSGGTEIYEQYF.

This chain joins TRBV4-3 and TRBJ2-3, with unresolved D. Germline assignment: CDR1 LGHNA and CDR2 YSLEER. Between the trimmed V and J ends, which lost 4 bases and 4 bases, there was a span of 9 bases. The CDR3 covers 13 residues. CDR3 in amino acids: CASSLSDPDTQYF. Written as DNA, the CDR3 is TGCGCCAGCAGCCTCTCCGACCCAGATACGCAGTATTTT.

This chain uses TRBV15 with TRBJ2-1; unclear D gene. V lost 0 bases and J 2 bases, leaving 17 bases between the germline ends. The germline gives CDR1 LNHNV, CDR2 YYDKDF (reference sequence). This CDR3 has 18 amino acids. In DNA, the CDR3 is TGTGCCACCAGCAGAGATAGACGGCGGCAGTTTACCTACAATGAGCAGTTCTTC. Encoded protein: CATSRDRRRQFTYNEQFF.

In its sample, this clone was seen a few times. The rearrangement joins TRBV5-1 to TRBJ1-1; possible D gene TRBD1, 5 bases. Germline CDR1 reads SGHRS; CDR2 reads YFSETQ. There are 10 residues in the CDR3. Trimming cost V 6 bases and J 5 bases, with 5 bases left between them. In nucleotides, the CDR3 is TGCGCCAGCAAGGGGACTGAAGCTTTCTTT. Encoded protein: CASKGTEAFF.

The rearrangement joins TRBV7-7 to TRBJ2-3, with D uncertain. V was clipped by 4 bases and J by 4 bases, with 15 bases between them. The CDR3 covers 15 residues. From germline, CDR1 is SSHAT and CDR2 FNYEAQ (reference sequence). CDR3 protein: CASSSTPNRADTQYF. Here the CDR3 DNA reads TGTGCCAGCAGCTCCACACCGAATCGGGCAGATACGCAGTATTTT.

This clone was observed a single time. V usage is TRBV28 and J usage is TRBJ2-7, with D tentatively TRBD2 (6 bases). V shed 8 bases and J shed 2 bases, with 13 bases lying between them. Germline values: CDR1 MDHEN, CDR2 SYDVKM. The CDR3 is 13 amino acids. CDR3 in amino acids: CASSGLSPYEQYF. DNA for the CDR3: TGTGCCAGCTCGGGACTTTCCCCCTACGAGCAGTACTTC.

The rearrangement uses TRBV2 and TRBJ2-5, with 10 bases aligning to TRBD1. The CDR3 extends over 14 amino acids. With V trimmed by 4 bases and J by 4 bases, 3 bases remained unmatched. Germline V gene lookup returns CDR1 SNHLY and CDR2 FYNNEI. The CDR3 DNA sequence: TGTGCCAGCAGTGGCCGGGACAGGGGAGAGACCCAGTACTTC. Residues: CASSGRDRGETQYF.

Remarks on this clone: Different DNA sequences within this sample yield the same CDR3. The gene calls are TRBV5-4 and TRBJ2-5; no clear D gene. V shed 0 bases and J shed 5 bases, with 5 bases lying between them. The CDR3 extends over 12 amino acids. The V gene's germline CDR1 is SGHNT and CDR2 YYREEE (reference sequence). The chain's CDR3 is CASSLASETQYF. The CDR3 bases are TGTGCCAGCAGCTTGGCTTCCGAGACCCAGTACTTC.

The genes are TRBV7-9 and TRBJ2-7; perhaps TRBD2 as D (6 bases). Trimming removed 5 bases from V and 1 base from J, with 12 bases in between. The CDR3 runs 14 residues. Germline V lookup: CDR1 SEHNR, CDR2 FQNEAQ (reference sequence). As DNA, the CDR3 is TGTGCCAGCAGCATGGGACTGGCATCCTACGAGCAGTACTTC. As protein: CASSMGLASYEQYF. The variable domain in full, with the rest retrieved from reference TRBV7-9 and TRBJ2-7, is DTGVSQNPRHKITKRGQNVTFRCDPISEHNRLYWYRQTLGQGPEFLTYFQNEAQLEKSRLLSDRFSAERPKGSFSTLEIQRTEQGDSAMYLCASSMGLASYEQYFGPGTRLTVT.

The chain is built from TRBV7-3 and TRBJ2-5, with 9 bases that match TRBD1. This CDR3 has 14 amino acids. Germline CDR1 and CDR2: SGHTA and FQGTGA. V was pared by 5 bases and J by 5 bases, with 6 bases of the junction left unmatched. CDR3: CASSQQGARETQYF. CDR3 coding DNA: TGTGCCAGCAGCCAACAGGGGGCGAGGGAGACCCAGTACTTC. The full variable domain, its missing parts supplied by reference TRBV7-3 and TRBJ2-5, is GAGVSQTPSNKVTEKGKYVELRCDPISGHTALYWYRQSLGQGPEFLIYFQGTGAADDSGLPNDRFFAVRPEGSVSTLKIQRTERGDSAVYLCASSQQGARETQYFGPGTRLLVL.

The DNA of the CDR3 is TGTGCCAGCAGCTCCGGACACACCGGGGAGCTGTTTTTT. It is translated as CASSSGHTGELFF. The chain couples TRBV7-2 to TRBJ2-2; D is unresolved. Per germline, CDR1 SGHTA and CDR2 FQGNSA. Trimming pared 4 bases from V and 3 bases from J, leaving 6 bases between. The CDR3 loop spans 13 amino acids.

The chain recombines TRBV6-1 with TRBJ2-7, with D perhaps TRBD2 (6 bases). Germline assignment: CDR1 MNHNS and CDR2 SASEGT. This CDR3 is built from 19 residues. Trimming cost V 3 bases and J 4 bases, with 28 bases left between them. The CDR3 loop reads CASSDLAGNPGVPSYEQYF. CDR3 bases: TGTGCCAGCAGTGACCTTGCAGGAAATCCGGGGGTCCCTTCTTACGAGCAGTACTTC.

On this clone: Other DNA sequences of this sample code for an identical CDR3. The genes are TRBV5-1 and TRBJ2-3, with 15 bases lining up with TRBD2. J lost 1 base, V lost 0 bases, and 3 bases had no gene match. Per the germline V gene, CDR1 is SGHRS and CDR2 is YFSETQ. This CDR3 has 18 residues. The CDR3 protein is CASSLGGLAGGGTDTQYF. The CDR3 DNA follows: TGCGCCAGCAGCTTGGGGGGACTAGCGGGAGGCGGCACAGATACGCAGTATTTT.

The chain uses TRBV2 and TRBJ1-3; tentative D call: TRBD1 (6 bases). CDR1 SNHLY and CDR2 FYNNEI come from the germline V gene. The CDR3 totals 14 residues. V was pared by 6 bases and J by 4 bases, with 13 bases between. CDR3 sequence reads: CASRNPGGGNTIYF. CDR3 bases: TGTGCCAGCAGGAACCCCGGGGGCGGAAACACCATATATTTT.

The J gene is TRBJ2-1, the V gene TRBV9; D perhaps matches TRBD2 (6 bases). Per the germline V gene, CDR1 is SGDLS and CDR2 is YYNGEE. CDR3 length: 16 amino acids. V was clipped by 0 bases and J by 11 bases, with 21 bases between them. The CDR3 is CASSVARSGESSQQFF. The CDR3 DNA follows: TGTGCCAGCAGCGTAGCTCGATCGGGAGAATCCTCGCAGCAGTTCTTC.

The J gene is TRBJ1-1, the V gene TRBV29-1, with D possibly matching TRBD1 (6 bases). The germline CDR1 and CDR2 sequences are SQVTM and ANQGSEA. The CDR3 extends over 15 amino acids. Trimming pared 3 bases from V and 1 base from J, leaving 15 bases between. In nucleotides, the CDR3 is TGCAGCGTTGATTGGGGTAAACAGGGGAACACTGAAGCTTTCTTT. Protein sequence: CSVDWGKQGNTEAFF.

In this sample, this clone turned up a few times. The chain employs TRBV29-1 and TRBJ1-1, with D uncertain. CDR1 is SQVTM and CDR2 is ANQGSEA in the germline V gene. The CDR3 covers 14 residues. V was trimmed by 5 bases and J by 3 bases, leaving 16 bases between them. CDR3 nucleotide sequence: TGCAGCGTTAGTTTTAGGGTATCCGACACTGAAGCTTTCTTT. Protein product: CSVSFRVSDTEAFF.

The chain links TRBV19 to TRBJ1-1, with no clear D. CDR3 length: 13 amino acids. Germline-derived CDR1 and CDR2 are LNHDA and SQIVND (reference sequence). V was cut by 6 bases and J by 2 bases, with 10 bases left in between. For the CDR3, the DNA is TGTGCCAGTAGAGGGATGGGTAACACTGAAGCTTTCTTT. It is translated as CASRGMGNTEAFF.

J is TRBJ2-7 and V is TRBV28, with no clear D. V was pared by 7 bases and J by 2 bases, with 12 bases between. Germline values: CDR1 MDHEN, CDR2 SYDVKM. There are 13 residues in the CDR3. This CDR3 is CASTSSRTYEQYF. The CDR3 coding sequence is TGTGCCAGCACCTCTTCGCGGACCTACGAGCAGTACTTC.

The chain has TRBV7-6 and TRBJ1-1, with a weak D call TRBD1 (5 bases). Per the germline V gene, CDR1 is SGHVS and CDR2 is FNYEAQ. This CDR3 region has 14 residues. Trimming shortened V by 0 bases and J by 6 bases, and 11 bases separated the two germline ends. CDR3 in DNA: TGTGCCAGCAGCTTAGCGGTTTCGGGGGCTGAAGCTTTCTTT. Translation gives CASSLAVSGAEAFF.

The rearrangement uses TRBV5-4 and TRBJ2-7; D unclear. This CDR3 is 15 amino acids long. Germline CDR1 reads SGHNT; CDR2 reads YYREEE (reference sequence). The germline V and J ends were trimmed by 0 bases and 7 bases, with 17 bases remaining between them. CDR3 residues: CASSLGGDSPTEQYF. The CDR3 nucleotides are TGTGCCAGCAGCTTGGGTGGGGATTCTCCTACGGAGCAGTACTTC.